This T cell receptor (beta chain) stems from a study of blood T cells in healthy people across ages. Study findings and constraints: The unsorted PBMCs prevented any conclusive comparison of naive versus antigen-experienced cells. Whereas aged donors had fewer naive CD4+ cells, long-lived donors had more of them and higher diversity.

As to this clonotype: Its antigen is unknown.

Germline CDR1 SNHLY, CDR2 FYNNEI. With 3 bases removed from V and 7 bases from J, the gap between germline ends came to 16 bases. This CDR3 has 14 residues. Donors gave roughly 10 milliliters of peripheral blood apiece. Together with a sample-barcoded 5' primer, a J-beta primer mix was included in a second PCR lasting roughly 6 to 12 cycles. Each sample yielded at least 3 million CDR3-containing paired-end reads. TCRdb re-called the 5' RACE reads through MiXCR, storing one row per CDR3 protein. Of 1.5 million to 2 million distinct CDR3 sequences in the sample, 40% to 55% were seen once. The V gene is TRBV2, the J gene TRBJ2-7; D is unresolved. This TCR was recovered from a woman aged 40-49 years in good health. Sequenced input: blood. In DNA, the CDR3 is TGTGCCAGCAGTGAGCTGGTCCTCCCCAATGAGCAGTACTTC. It is translated as CASSELVLPNEQYF.